The 29 T cell receptor beta chains given below trace back to one sample, sequenced in a study of regulatory T cells in long-lasting Graves disease. Time point reported: persistent/refractory GD, antithyroid drugs over 5 years with positive TRAb. Extracted PBMC RNA gave rise to the TCR library. Construction of the TCR beta libraries employed iRepertoire HTBI primers in conjunction with Arm-PCR of CDR3 regions. TCRdb recomputed calls from the multiplex PCR reads with MiXCR, one row per CDR3 protein. The sample lists roughly 500,000 distinct CDR3 sequences, 20% to 25% occurring once. The material sequenced was peripheral blood mononuclear cells (PBMCs), taken when the disease was refractory, from a patient treated with antithyroid drugs. The receptors were sampled from a female donor with Graves disease.

The chain is built from TRBV19 and TRBJ1-4; D is perhaps TRBD1 (6 bases). Trimming took off 7 bases at V and 7 bases at J, with 22 bases between the two ends. The CDR3 totals 16 residues. Per germline, CDR1 LNHDA and CDR2 SQIVND (reference sequence). The chain's CDR3 is CASTRGRGRDAEKLFF. The DNA for the CDR3 is TGTGCCAGTACGAGGGGGAGGGGAAGAGACGCTGAAAAACTGTTTTTT.

This chain connects TRBV30 to TRBJ1-2, with a tentative D call TRBD1 (5 bases). CDR1 GTSNPN and CDR2 SVGIG come from the germline V gene (reference sequence). V was trimmed by 7 bases and J by 3 bases, leaving 12 bases between them. This CDR3 has 12 residues. The CDR3 here is CAYSSGDYGYTF. For the CDR3, the DNA is TGTGCCTACAGCTCGGGGGACTATGGCTACACCTTC.

J is TRBJ1-1 and V is TRBV4-2; D ambiguous. V lost 1 base and J 1 base, leaving 10 bases between the germline ends. The CDR3 spans 15 residues. Germline loops: CDR1 LGHNA, CDR2 YNFKEQ. The chain's CDR3 is CASSQGSEPNTEAFF. CDR3 nucleotide sequence: TGTGCCAGCAGCCAAGGGTCAGAACCGAACACTGAAGCTTTCTTT.

Only a few counts were recorded for this clonotype. The CDR3 protein is CSASAGGGADSQPQHF. DNA of the CDR3: TGCAGTGCTAGCGCTGGTGGGGGGGCAGATAGTCAGCCCCAGCATTTT. The V and J genes are TRBV20-1 and TRBJ1-5; possibly TRBD1 for D (6 bases). The CDR3 totals 16 residues. Germline loops: CDR1 DFQATT, CDR2 SNEGSKA (reference sequence). Trimming took 3 bases from V and 6 from J, leaving 21 bases between them.

The table lists this clonotype with many counts. The genes are TRBV12-3 or TRBV12-4 and TRBJ2-5; perhaps TRBD2 as D (5 bases). CDR3 length: 14 residues. Trimming shortened V by 3 bases and J by 5 bases, and 13 bases separated the two germline ends. The CDR3 nucleotides are TGTGCCAGCAGTTTGATGGCGGGTTACGAGACCCAGTACTTC. This gives the protein CASSLMAGYETQYF.

This clonotype was detected many times. At one end, the junction sequence differs from germline, possibly due to a read error. The chain has TRBV12-3 or TRBV12-4 and TRBJ1-5; 7 nucleotides align to TRBD1. CDR3 size: 15 residues. CDR3 DNA: TGTGCCAGCAGCTTAGAAACAGGGGTGGGTCAGCCCCAGCATTTT. Translation gives CASSLETGVGQPQHF.

This clonotype was detected a few times. The rearrangement links TRBV9 to TRBJ1-1; D call uncertain. The CDR3 loop spans 15 amino acids. Deletions cut 0 bases from V and 1 base from J, with 10 bases between. The germline V gene encodes CDR1 SGDLS and CDR2 YYNGEE. In nucleotides, the CDR3 is TGTGCCAGCAGCGTAGAAGCATTACCGAACACTGAAGCTTTCTTT. As protein: CASSVEALPNTEAFF.

The chain carries TRBV6-5 and TRBJ2-1; D gene unclear. CDR1 and CDR2 from the germline V gene are MNHEY and SVGAGI. The CDR3 extends over 16 amino acids. With 0 bases removed from V and 3 bases from J, the gap between germline ends came to 12 bases. The CDR3 sequence is CASSYSDTPIYNEQFF. The CDR3, as DNA: TGTGCCAGCAGTTACTCGGATACTCCCATCTACAATGAGCAGTTCTTC.

The table lists this clonotype with a few counts. A much more abundant neighbour one base away suggests this may be a read error. The V and J genes are TRBV27 and TRBJ2-5, with a tentative D call TRBD1 (6 bases). The CDR3 runs to 13 residues. V lost 6 bases, J lost 2 bases, and 10 bases lay in between. Germline V gene data show CDR1 as MNHEY and CDR2 as SMNVEV (reference sequence). CDR3 in DNA: TGTGCCAGCAGAAAACAGGGACAAGAGACCCAGTACTTC. Its translation: CASRKQGQETQYF.

Many counts were recorded for this clonotype. The V and J genes are TRBV6-1 and TRBJ1-6; D unclear. CDR3 length: 13 amino acids. Germline CDR1 reads MNHNS; CDR2 reads SASEGT. Trimming shortened V by 8 bases and J by 8 bases, and 13 bases separated the two germline ends. For the CDR3, the DNA is TGTGCCAGCGCCCTAACGCGGGATTCACCCCTCCACTTT. Translated, it gives CASALTRDSPLHF.

This clonotype showed up just a few times. The chain has TRBV6-1 and TRBJ1-2; D ambiguous. The CDR3 contains 13 residues. Germline assignment: CDR1 MNHNS and CDR2 SASEGT. Trimming stripped 0 bases from V and 7 bases from J, with 9 bases between. The CDR3 sequence is CASSEALPAGYTF. CDR3 bases: TGTGCCAGCAGTGAAGCGCTTCCGGCTGGCTACACCTTC.

This chain joins TRBV20-1 and TRBJ1-6; the match to TRBD1 covers 8 bases. The junction had 7 bases not matched to a gene; V was cut back by 0 bases and J by 9 bases. Per germline, CDR1 DFQATT and CDR2 SNEGSKA (reference sequence). This CDR3 has 15 amino acids. The CDR3 is CSARDRDRFSSPLHF. CDR3 nucleotide sequence: TGCAGTGCTAGAGATCGGGACAGGTTTTCTTCACCCCTCCACTTT.

Comment on this clonotype: Being one base from a much bigger clone, this may be a read error. The CDR3 end shows no conserved phenylalanine or tryptophan, and so a read error is likely. The chain carries TRBV30 and TRBJ1-4; D gene unclear. The CDR3 has 13 amino acids. The V and J ends lost 1 base and 6 bases respectively, with 9 bases between them. Germline V gene data show CDR1 as GTSNPN and CDR2 as SVGIG (reference sequence). The CDR3 DNA sequence: TGTGCCTGGAGTGAACAGTTTGATGAAAAACTGTTTTCT. Translated: CAWSEQFDEKLFS.

This clonotype was seen only a few times. The V gene is TRBV19, the J gene TRBJ2-3, with 10 positions matching TRBD2. V shed 7 bases, J shed 1 base, and the junction held 2 bases outside the gene matches. The germline CDR1 and CDR2 sequences are LNHDA and SQIVND (reference sequence). The CDR3 is 14 residues long. In DNA form, the CDR3 reads TGTGCCAGTACTAGCGGGGGTGGCACAGATACGCAGTATTTT. It translates to CASTSGGGTDTQYF.

The CDR3 DNA sequence: TGTGCCAGTAGTGACGAGGGGTACACAGATACGCAGTATTTT. Its protein is CASSDEGYTDTQYF. J is TRBJ2-3 and V is TRBV19, with D perhaps being TRBD1 or TRBD2 (5 bases each). Germline V gives CDR1 LNHDA, CDR2 SQIVND (reference sequence). This CDR3 comprises 14 residues. The V end was cut by 5 bases, the J end by 2 bases, with 11 bases between.

This clonotype was recorded many times. V gene TRBV2 combines with J gene TRBJ2-7, with TRBD2 as a possible D gene (6 bases). CDR3 size: 15 residues. Germline-derived CDR1 and CDR2 are SNHLY and FYNNEI. With 5 bases removed from V and 3 bases from J, the gap between germline ends came to 17 bases. The CDR3 sequence is CASSSFGGAGYEQYF. The CDR3 bases are TGTGCCAGCAGTTCATTCGGCGGGGCGGGCTACGAGCAGTACTTC.

V usage is TRBV13 and J usage is TRBJ2-7; 11 nucleotides line up with TRBD1. Germline CDR1 and CDR2: PRHDT and FYEKMQ (reference sequence). The V and J ends lost 5 bases and 6 bases, in that order; junction bases with no gene match: 12. This CDR3 spans 16 amino acids. The CDR3, as DNA: TGTGCCAGCAGCCCGTATGGGACAGGGGGTCCAGGCGAGCAGTACTTC. It codes for CASSPYGTGGPGEQYF.

This clonotype was detected ten times or more. This sequence joins TRBV29-1 and TRBJ1-2; no definite D call. The ends were cut back, 8 bases at V and 2 bases at J, with 12 bases in the middle. Germline loops: CDR1 SQVTM, CDR2 ANQGSEA. This CDR3 spans 12 amino acids. The CDR3 is CSFSAENYGYTF. In DNA, the CDR3 is TGCAGCTTCTCCGCAGAAAACTATGGCTACACCTTC.

This rearrangement joins TRBV6-1 to TRBJ1-4, with D unclear. This CDR3 is 13 amino acids long. Trimming removed 6 bases from V and 0 bases from J, with 5 bases in between. From germline, CDR1 is MNHNS and CDR2 SASEGT. The CDR3 bases are TGTGCCAGCAGACTCCCAACTAATGAAAAACTGTTTTTT. Protein: CASRLPTNEKLFF.

The sample holds a few counts of this clonotype. The chain is built from TRBV10-3 and TRBJ2-7, with D possibly being TRBD1 or TRBD2 (6 bases each). From germline, CDR1 is ENHRY and CDR2 SYGVKD. CDR3 length: 15 residues. Trimming removed 3 bases at V and 1 base at J, with 13 bases between. The CDR3 DNA reads TGTGCCATCAGTGAAGGGGGACTCGGTTCCTACGAGCAGTACTTC. Its translation is CAISEGGLGSYEQYF.

V and J are TRBV6-1 and TRBJ1-6, with 8 bases lining up with TRBD1. V was pared by 8 bases and J by 10 bases, with 10 bases of the junction left unmatched. In germline, CDR1 is MNHNS, CDR2 SASEGT. This CDR3 contains 14 residues. CDR3 sequence reads: CASVLTGVSSPLHF. CDR3 sequence (DNA): TGTGCCAGCGTTCTGACAGGGGTATCCTCACCCCTCCACTTT.

The sample holds many counts of this clonotype. The genes are TRBV12-3 or TRBV12-4 and TRBJ2-7; D remains unclear. The CDR3 is made up of 12 amino acids. The V end was cut by 5 bases, the J end by 2 bases, with 7 bases between. The CDR3: CASSPVPYEQYF. The CDR3 DNA reads as TGTGCCAGCAGTCCGGTTCCCTACGAGCAGTACTTC.

CDR3 nucleotides: TGTGCCAGCGGACGGTCGGGCACTGAAGCTTTCTTT. It codes for CASGRSGTEAFF. The chain couples TRBV19 to TRBJ1-1; D is uncertain. CDR3 length equals 12 residues. V gave up 9 bases and J gave up 4 bases, with 12 bases separating them. Germline CDR1 and CDR2: LNHDA and SQIVND (reference sequence).

This clonotype was detected only a few times. The J gene is TRBJ1-2, the V gene TRBV7-8; possibly TRBD1 for D (5 bases). From germline, CDR1 is SGHVS and CDR2 FQNEAQ. Trimming took off 1 base at V and 7 bases at J, with 22 bases between the two ends. The CDR3 runs 17 residues. The CDR3 protein is CASSLGGAAPILGGYTF. CDR3 nucleotides: TGTGCCAGCAGCTTAGGCGGGGCAGCCCCCATTTTAGGTGGCTACACCTTC.

The gene calls are TRBV7-9 and TRBJ2-5; tentatively, D is TRBD1 (6 bases). Trimming pared 6 bases from V and 5 bases from J, leaving 19 bases between. This CDR3 is built from 15 residues. The V gene's germline CDR1 is SEHNR and CDR2 FQNEAQ (reference sequence). The CDR3 region is CASSTHDRTAETQYF. CDR3 in DNA: TGTGCCAGCAGTACTCACGACAGGACAGCGGAGACCCAGTACTTC.

As concerns this clonotype: This clone may be a read error of a much larger clone one base away. The CDR3 loop is CDSKPRHNDYEQYF. For the CDR3, the DNA is TGTGACAGCAAACCACGACATAATGACTACGAGCAGTACTTC. V usage is TRBV28 and J usage is TRBJ2-7, with D hard to call. The CDR3 is made up of 14 amino acids. Per germline, CDR1 MDHEN and CDR2 SYDVKM.

This clonotype was observed a handful of times. The genes are TRBV6-4 and TRBJ2-2; 9 nucleotides agree with TRBD2. The CDR3 is 15 residues long. V was pared by 0 bases and J by 4 bases, with 0 bases of the junction left unmatched. In germline, CDR1 is MRHNA, CDR2 SNTAGT. The CDR3 DNA reads TGTGCCAGCAGTGACTCTAGCGGGAGCACCGGGGAGCTGTTTTTT. Protein sequence: CASSDSSGSTGELFF.

V gene TRBV18 combines with J gene TRBJ1-1; D unresolved. Germline-derived CDR1 and CDR2 are KGHSH and LQKENI. The CDR3 loop spans 14 amino acids. Deletions cut 1 base from V and 5 bases from J, with 11 bases between. CDR3 DNA: TGTGCCAGCTCACCACTCTCAAGACCGACTGAAGCTTTCTTT. Protein: CASSPLSRPTEAFF.

This clonotype was counted ten times or more. This sequence joins TRBV5-1 and TRBJ2-5; no firm D call. V lost 0 bases and J lost 6, with 9 bases in between. Germline lookup yields CDR1 SGHRS and CDR2 YFSETQ. The length of the CDR3 is 13 residues. The CDR3 DNA sequence: TGCGCCAGCAGCTTGGTTGGGGATAAGACCCAGTACTTC. Amino acid sequence: CASSLVGDKTQYF.